This passage covers 25 T cell receptor beta chains from one sample sequenced in a study of beta chain features in type 1 diabetes. General study points: Moderately but significantly shorter TCRB CDR3s were found in Type 1 diabetes patients in all four CD4+ subsets.

The study reverse transcribed the entire isolated RNA, so it sequenced expressed TCRB transcripts. Libraries were prepared by immunoSEQ multiplex PCR; TCRdb keeps only in-frame clonotypes and omits some of them. The repertoire holds around 280,000 clones, with 14% to 15% as singletons. Their specific antigens are unknown. The sequenced sample was naive CD4+ T cells from blood. Source of these receptors: a man between 18 and 29 years old with type 1 diabetes.

The chain recombines TRBV5-5 with TRBJ2-1; TRBD2 agrees at 8 bases. With V trimmed by 4 bases and J by 8 bases, 11 bases remained unmatched. Germline assignment: CDR1 SGHKS and CDR2 YYEKEE (reference sequence). The CDR3 is 15 residues long. This CDR3 reads CASSPGLAGPHEQFF. CDR3 sequence (DNA): TGTGCCAGCAGCCCTGGCCTAGCGGGCCCCCATGAGCAGTTCTTC.

This sequence joins TRBV9 and TRBJ1-1; D might be TRBD1 (6 bases). This CDR3 has 13 amino acids. The germline V gene has CDR1 SGDLS and CDR2 YYNGEE. V shed 3 bases and J shed 6 bases, with 12 bases lying between them. The CDR3 loop is CASSAQGPAEAFF. The CDR3 nucleotides are TGTGCCAGCAGCGCACAGGGTCCTGCTGAAGCTTTCTTT.

For the CDR3, the DNA is TGTGCCAGCAGCAAAAGACTAACGGGAGCTAAGAACGAGCAGTACTTC. Its translation is CASSKRLTGAKNEQYF. This rearrangement joins TRBV21-1 to TRBJ2-7; the table's D call, TRBD2, was not checked against the DNA. TRBV21-1 is noted as a pseudogene. The CDR3 sequence is 16 residues long.

The chain links TRBV5-4 to TRBJ2-3; the D is unclear. Germline V gives CDR1 SGHNT, CDR2 YYREEE (reference sequence). V lost 3 bases to trimming and J lost 2 bases, with 7 bases between them. The CDR3 length is 13 residues. This CDR3 reads CASSSHYTDTQYF. CDR3 in DNA: TGTGCCAGCAGCTCACACTACACAGATACGCAGTATTTT.

The CDR3 DNA follows: TGTGCCACCAGCAGAGGAGGACTAGCGGATTACGAGCAGTACTTC. This gives the protein CATSRGGLADYEQYF. V is TRBV15 and J is TRBJ2-7; 10 bases fit TRBD2. This CDR3 comprises 15 residues. V dropped 1 base and J dropped 4; count of bases not matched to a gene: 4. CDR1 is LNHNV, CDR2 YYDKDF, per germline (reference sequence).

The table lists this clone with a few counts. This sequence joins TRBV28 and TRBJ2-5; 7 nucleotides align to TRBD1. V lost 7 bases and J lost 2; bases outside the gene matches: 7. This CDR3 spans 14 amino acids. Per the germline V gene, CDR1 is MDHEN and CDR2 is SYDVKM. The CDR3 DNA is TGTGCCAGCACCTCTCCGGGACAGCAAGAGACCCAGTACTTC. This gives the protein CASTSPGQQETQYF.

The sample holds a few counts of this clone. The chain employs TRBV18 and TRBJ2-7; D possibly corresponds to TRBD1 (5 bases). Trimming took off 2 bases at V and 3 bases at J, with 14 bases between the two ends. CDR3 length: 15 amino acids. In germline, CDR1 is KGHSH, CDR2 LQKENI. CDR3 nucleotides: TGTGCCAGCTCACCAGGGGTGGGGCTGGTCTACGAGCAGTACTTC. It encodes CASSPGVGLVYEQYF.

The rearrangement joins TRBV30 to TRBJ1-1; D is perhaps TRBD1 (5 bases). CDR3 length: 14 amino acids. The V gene lost 1 base and the J gene lost 0 bases, with 9 bases spanning the gap. CDR1 is GTSNPN, CDR2 SVGIG, per germline (reference sequence). The CDR3 bases are TGTGCCTGGAGTGCCCGACAGTTGAACACTGAAGCTTTCTTT. Translation gives CAWSARQLNTEAFF.

The rearrangement uses TRBV7-9 and TRBJ2-5; D is perhaps TRBD1 (6 bases). The V end lost 5 bases, the J end lost 2 bases, and 12 bases lay between the germline ends. The CDR3 totals 14 residues. Germline V gene lookup returns CDR1 SEHNR and CDR2 FQNEAQ (reference sequence). CDR3 loop: CASSTQGVQETQYF. The CDR3 DNA sequence: TGTGCCAGCAGCACACAGGGAGTACAAGAGACCCAGTACTTC.

The chain links TRBV4-1 to TRBJ2-7; 7 positions agree with TRBD1. The CDR3 length is 16 residues. Germline values: CDR1 MGHRA, CDR2 YSYEKL. Losses at the gene ends were 0 bases for V and 4 bases for J; bases not matched to a gene: 9. CDR3 sequence (DNA): TGCGCCAGCAGCCAAGATCCCTGGACAGGACTTTACGAGCAGTACTTC. Encoded protein: CASSQDPWTGLYEQYF.

The V call is TRBV5-4, the J call TRBJ2-1, with a possible D match to TRBD2 (7 bases). Germline CDR1 reads SGHNT; CDR2 reads YYREEE (reference sequence). The V and J ends lost 5 bases and 4 bases respectively, with 16 bases between them. The CDR3 is made up of 15 amino acids. CDR3 coding DNA: TGTGCCAGCAGATGGATGGGGGGGCCTTACAATGAGCAGTTCTTC. Its translation: CASRWMGGPYNEQFF.

The gene calls are TRBV18 and TRBJ2-5; 7 bases match TRBD1. Trimming cost V 1 base and J 5 bases; bases outside gene matches: 1. There are 13 residues in the CDR3. CDR1 and CDR2 from the germline V gene are KGHSH and LQKENI. DNA for the CDR3: TGTGCCAGCTCACCACAGGGGGCCGAGACCCAGTACTTC. Protein product: CASSPQGAETQYF.

The chain uses TRBV7-2 and TRBJ1-5, with a weak D call TRBD1 (6 bases). Germline lookup yields CDR1 SGHTA and CDR2 FQGNSA. V was shortened by 1 base and J by 3 bases, with 13 bases between the two germline ends. The CDR3 totals 16 residues. The CDR3 protein is CASSLGGGRDNQPQHF. In DNA, the CDR3 is TGTGCCAGCAGCTTAGGTGGGGGCAGGGACAATCAGCCCCAGCATTTT.

V gene TRBV29-1 combines with J gene TRBJ2-7; D is possibly TRBD1 (6 bases). The V gene's germline CDR1 is SQVTM and CDR2 ANQGSEA. V dropped 4 bases and J dropped 2 bases, with 9 bases sitting between them. This CDR3 comprises 12 residues. The CDR3 spells CSVAQGPYEQYF. CDR3 DNA: TGCAGCGTTGCCCAGGGGCCCTACGAGCAGTACTTC.

The chain links TRBV30 to TRBJ2-6; a possible D gene is TRBD1 (6 bases). The germline V and J ends were trimmed by 1 base and 2 bases, with 9 bases remaining between them. This CDR3 comprises 15 residues. Germline CDR1 is GTSNPN and CDR2 is SVGIG (reference sequence). This CDR3 is CAWSGRGAGANVLTF. The CDR3 region has the DNA TGTGCCTGGAGTGGCAGGGGCGCTGGGGCCAACGTCCTGACTTTC.

The chain carries TRBV7-2 and TRBJ2-3, with D maybe TRBD2 (5 bases). Trimming removed 7 bases from V and 3 bases from J, with 11 bases in between. The CDR3 is made up of 13 amino acids. CDR1 and CDR2 (germline): SGHTA, FQGNSA. CDR3 in DNA: TGTGCCAGCAAACCTGCGGGTACAGATACGCAGTATTTT. As protein: CASKPAGTDTQYF.

The genes are TRBV7-2 and TRBJ2-5, with a weak D call TRBD2 (5 bases). The CDR3 is 16 residues long. The V gene lost 4 bases and the J gene lost 7 bases, with 22 bases spanning the gap. Germline loops: CDR1 SGHTA, CDR2 FQGNSA. The CDR3 here is CASSSSGLPGLGTQYF. As DNA, the CDR3 is TGTGCCAGCAGCTCAAGTGGACTTCCAGGTCTTGGGACCCAGTACTTC.

This clone was observed many times. The V gene is TRBV4-3, the J gene TRBJ2-6, with TRBD1 identical over 8 bases. CDR1 and CDR2 from the germline V gene are LGHNA and YSLEER. The CDR3 runs to 15 residues. Trimming took 3 bases from V and 2 from J; bases not matched to a gene: 0. The CDR3 spells CASSQTGAGANVLTF. CDR3 bases: TGCGCCAGCAGCCAGACAGGGGCTGGGGCCAACGTCCTGACTTTC.

The rearrangement links TRBV28 to TRBJ1-5; D unclear. V dropped 2 bases and J dropped 6 bases, with 11 bases sitting between them. Germline CDR1 MDHEN, CDR2 SYDVKM. The CDR3 runs to 14 residues. CDR3 sequence: CASSLTPDGQPQHF. The CDR3 DNA reads as TGTGCCAGCAGTTTAACCCCAGATGGTCAGCCCCAGCATTTT.

This clone was counted only a few times. The chain combines TRBV6-5 with TRBJ2-1; TRBD1 matches at 7 bases. Losses at the gene ends were 4 bases for V and 9 bases for J; bases not matched to a gene: 6. Germline assignment: CDR1 MNHEY and CDR2 SVGAGI. This CDR3 spans 13 amino acids. The CDR3 DNA follows: TGTGCCAGCAGTTCGACAGGGCCTTTTGAGCAGTTCTTC. Amino acid sequence: CASSSTGPFEQFF.

This clone was picked up a small number of times. CDR3: CASSLVWTGDSPLHF. In DNA form, the CDR3 reads TGTGCCAGCAGCTTGGTGTGGACAGGGGATTCACCCCTCCACTTT. This chain joins TRBV5-5 and TRBJ1-6; TRBD1 aligns across 9 bases. Per the germline V gene, CDR1 is SGHKS and CDR2 is YYEKEE (reference sequence). V lost 0 bases, J lost 8 bases, and 3 bases stayed unmatched. The CDR3 loop spans 15 amino acids. The variable domain in full, with the rest retrieved from reference TRBV5-5 and TRBJ1-6, is DAGVTQSPTHLIKTRGQQVTLRCSPISGHKSVSWYQQVLGQGPQFIFQYYEKEERGRGNFPDRFSARQFPNYSSELNVNALLLGDSALYLCASSLVWTGDSPLHFGNGTRLTVT.

The genes are TRBV18 and TRBJ2-2; 7 nucleotides line up with TRBD2. CDR1 and CDR2 from the germline V gene are KGHSH and LQKENI. This CDR3 spans 17 amino acids. J lost 0 bases, V lost 3 bases, and 7 bases had no gene match. CDR3 in DNA: TGTGCCAGCTCACCGTTCGGTAGCGGGTCGAACACCGGGGAGCTGTTTTTT. Protein product: CASSPFGSGSNTGELFF.

V gene TRBV28 combines with J gene TRBJ2-1; D call uncertain. The CDR3 spans 12 residues. Per the germline V gene, CDR1 is MDHEN and CDR2 is SYDVKM. V gave up 6 bases and J gave up 9 bases, with 12 bases separating them. The CDR3 region is CASSPPRSEQFF. The CDR3 DNA follows: TGTGCCAGCAGCCCACCTCGCAGTGAGCAGTTCTTC.

This clone has only a few counts. The same CDR3 can be traced to other DNA sequences in this sample. This chain joins TRBV7-6 and TRBJ2-3; no clear D. Between the trimmed V and J ends, which lost 1 base and 0 bases, there was a span of 5 bases. Germline loops: CDR1 SGHVS, CDR2 FNYEAQ. The CDR3 is 14 amino acids. CDR3 region: CASSLGASTDTQYF. CDR3 bases: TGTGCCAGCAGCTTAGGGGCTAGCACAGATACGCAGTATTTT.

V is TRBV6-6 and J is TRBJ2-7; D might be TRBD2 (6 bases). CDR3 length: 14 amino acids. Per germline, CDR1 MNHNY and CDR2 SVGAGI (reference sequence). Trimming cost V 8 bases and J 2 bases, with 16 bases left between them. The CDR3 DNA is TGTGCCAGCGGGCAGTCTAGCGCCACCTACGAGCAGTACTTC. This encodes CASGQSSATYEQYF.